This section outlines one T cell receptor beta chain sequence together with its context. Source study methods: Amplifying reference gene primers gave estimates of nucleated cell counts. The table came from immunoSEQ multiplex PCR; TCRdb's copy has only in-frame clones and leaves some out. That table gives V, J and clone size, and the DNA gave D and trimming. The sample yields about 110,000 clones, 88% seen once. This specimen comes from a study of blood T cell repertoires in COVID-19. Study overall: Donors in the United States, Italy and Spain gave samples during acute or convalescent COVID-19. From T cells, B-cell-depleted T cells, or PBMCs came the material, which was cDNA or gDNA.

This clonotype was obtained from a woman aged 50 to 60 with acute or convalescent COVID-19. The sequenced sample consisted of peripheral blood.

CDR3 nucleotide sequence: TGTGCCAGCAGCCAGGTAGGGACAGGGTATGCTTTCTTT. It yields the protein CASSQVGTGYAFF. V and J are TRBV3-1 (or the pseudogene TRBV3-2) and TRBJ1-1; TRBD1 aligns across 9 bases. Trimming removed 3 bases from V and 11 bases from J; junction bases left unmatched: 7. CDR3 length: 13 residues. The germline gives CDR1 LGHDT, CDR2 YNNKEL (reference sequence).